This TCR beta chain was sequenced for a study of CD8 T cells in ankylosing spondylitis. This clonotype is deemed medium-sized. The antigen remains unidentified. CDR3 length: 16 amino acids. The germline V gene encodes CDR1 SGDLS and CDR2 YYNGEE. Trimming took 0 bases from V and 0 from J, leaving 12 bases between them. Findings of the study overall: Previous work reported some of these motif variants in the synovial fluid and blood of reactive arthritis. Peripheral blood samples showed relatively rare disease-linked clones, and these clones were CD8+. There was reportedly significant enrichment of clones that were disease-linked in matched ankylosing spondylitis synovial fluid. There was a TCR beta motif, made of 7 or 8 highly homologous variants, that appeared characteristic of ankylosing spondylitis blood.

TCRdb redid the calling of the 5' RACE reads with MiXCR, one entry per CDR3 protein. Of some 7,000 distinct CDR3 sequences in the sample, approximately 3% were seen once. The sample consisted of blood, either unsorted or a sorted T cell fraction (not recorded which). The rearrangement uses TRBV9 and TRBJ1-1, with D perhaps matching TRBD1 (5 bases). The receptor comes from a female donor with ankylosing spondylitis or in good health (not recorded which). CDR3 bases: TGTGCCAGCAGCGTAGGGGGGTGGCAGATGAACACTGAAGCTTTCTTT. This translates into CASSVGGWQMNTEAFF.